These 25 T cell receptor beta chains share one sample of origin, sequenced in a study of human T cells and chemical hapten exposure. Regarding treatment: therapeutic diphenylcyclopropenone sensitization with weekly scalp DPC. The study used a library that attached unique molecular identifiers to individual cDNA molecules. TCRdb recomputed calls from the reads with MiXCR, one row per CDR3 protein. The repertoire holds approximately 4,900 distinct CDR3 sequences, with around half as singletons. The sample here was whole blood, taken before DPC sensitization or 2, 6, or about 24 weeks after (not recorded which). Every receptor here comes from an adult with alopecia areata. Some clones in this sample may be carry-over from other donors' samples. This table probably holds off-target reads from a library built for another chain.

The genes are TRBV6-2 or TRBV6-3 and TRBJ2-7; perhaps TRBD1 as D (6 bases). The germline CDR1 and CDR2 sequences are MNHEY and SVGEGT. Trimming took 7 bases from V and 2 from J, leaving 18 bases between them. This CDR3 region has 15 residues. CDR3 region: CASTEQGDPTYEQYF. In DNA form, the CDR3 reads TGTGCCAGCACCGAACAGGGTGATCCTACCTACGAGCAGTACTTC.

The chain employs TRBV11-2 and TRBJ2-4, with D hard to call. This CDR3 region has 14 residues. Germline V CDR1 and CDR2: SGHAT, FQNNGV. The V gene lost 4 bases and the J gene lost 0 bases, with 7 bases spanning the gap. In DNA form, the CDR3 reads TGTGCCAGCAGCTCTAGACTAGCCAAAAACATTCAGTACTTC. This codes for CASSSRLAKNIQYF.

The chain joins TRBV7-6 to TRBJ2-3; perhaps D is TRBD1 or TRBD2 (5 bases each). Germline values: CDR1 SGHVS, CDR2 FNYEAQ. V was pared by 6 bases and J by 7 bases, with 23 bases between. The CDR3 extends over 16 amino acids. Here the CDR3 reads CASSFTGTTPGNTQYF. In DNA form, the CDR3 reads TGTGCCAGCAGTTTCACCGGGACGACCCCGGGGAATACGCAGTATTTT.

V is TRBV27 and J is TRBJ2-7; D tentatively reads TRBD1 or TRBD2 (6 bases each). This CDR3 is built from 12 residues. From germline, CDR1 is MNHEY and CDR2 SMNVEV (reference sequence). Deletions cut 8 bases from V and 6 bases from J, with 14 bases between. In DNA, the CDR3 is TGTGCCAGCGGATCCAGGGGAGGCGAGCAGTACTTC. Translating gives CASGSRGGEQYF.

Only a few counts were recorded for this clonotype. The chain joins TRBV28 to TRBJ2-5, with D unresolved. CDR3 length equals 14 residues. V was pared by 2 bases and J by 4 bases, with 11 bases between. Germline V gene lookup returns CDR1 MDHEN and CDR2 SYDVKM. The DNA for the CDR3 is TGTGCCAGCAGTTTAGGATCGCGCCCAGAGACCCAGTACTTC. Translated, it gives CASSLGSRPETQYF. Drawing the rest from reference TRBV28 and TRBJ2-5, the complete variable domain is DVKVTQSSRYLVKRTGEKVFLECVQDMDHENMFWYRQDPGLGLRLIYFSYDVKMKEKGDIPEGYSVSREKKERFSLILESASTNQTSMYLCASSLGSRPETQYFGPGTRLLVL.

This chain connects TRBV7-3 to TRBJ2-2; TRBD2 aligns across 7 bases. Losses at the gene ends were 5 bases for V and 6 bases for J; bases not matched to a gene: 6. The germline V gene encodes CDR1 SGHTA and CDR2 FQGTGA. CDR3 length: 14 amino acids. This CDR3 is CASSPGLVAGELFF. The DNA of the CDR3 is TGTGCCAGCAGCCCAGGACTAGTTGCCGGGGAGCTGTTTTTT.

The rearrangement joins TRBV7-9 to TRBJ2-5, with D hard to call. This CDR3 is built from 14 residues. The germline V gene encodes CDR1 SEHNR and CDR2 FQNEAQ (reference sequence). The germline V and J ends were trimmed by 4 bases and 5 bases, with 14 bases remaining between them. This CDR3 is CASSSTNVGETQYF. In nucleotides, the CDR3 is TGTGCCAGCAGCTCCACGAATGTGGGGGAGACCCAGTACTTC.

This chain joins TRBV7-2 and TRBJ2-2; 10 positions match TRBD2. Germline lookup yields CDR1 SGHTA and CDR2 FQGNSA. The trim removed 8 bases at V and 4 bases at J, leaving 7 bases unmatched. The CDR3 is 15 amino acids. This CDR3 reads CASLLAGARTGELFF. As DNA, the CDR3 is TGTGCCAGCCTCCTAGCGGGAGCCCGCACCGGGGAGCTGTTTTTT.

This clonotype was seen more than once but under ten times. The chain couples TRBV6-6 to TRBJ2-6; perhaps TRBD1 as D (5 bases). This CDR3 spans 17 amino acids. Germline V lookup: CDR1 MNHNY, CDR2 SVGAGI (reference sequence). Trimming left V 6 bases short and J 0 bases short, with 15 bases between. The CDR3, as DNA: TGTGCCAGCAGCCTGGAACAGGCCTCCTCTGGGGCCAACGTCCTGACTTTC. Its translation is CASSLEQASSGANVLTF.

The V and J genes are TRBV7-2 and TRBJ2-6; D uncertain. Trimming removed 1 base at V and 0 bases at J, with 7 bases between. The length of the CDR3 is 16 residues. Looked up from germline, CDR1 is SGHTA and CDR2 is FQGNSA. This chain's CDR3 is CASSLVQVSGANVLTF. In nucleotides, the CDR3 is TGTGCCAGCAGCTTAGTCCAAGTCTCTGGGGCCAACGTCCTGACTTTC.

This chain connects TRBV5-6 to TRBJ2-7; D possibly corresponds to TRBD2 (6 bases). CDR3 length equals 12 residues. CDR1 SGHDT and CDR2 YYEEEE come from the germline V gene. V dropped 4 bases and J dropped 3 bases, with 8 bases sitting between them. CDR3 in DNA: TGTGCCAGCAGCCGGGACTTCTACGAGCAGTACTTC. Its protein product is CASSRDFYEQYF.

This clonotype was counted only a few times. V and J are TRBV11-2 and TRBJ2-1, with D hard to call. Trimming took off 1 base at V and 6 bases at J, with 10 bases between the two ends. Germline lookup yields CDR1 SGHAT and CDR2 FQNNGV. This CDR3 contains 14 residues. DNA of the CDR3: TGTGCCAGCAGCTTAGCGGGCCCACCCAATGAGCAGTTCTTC. Amino acid sequence: CASSLAGPPNEQFF.

The CDR3 is CAISPGLAGGGVADTQYF. The CDR3 region has the DNA TGTGCCATCAGTCCGGGACTAGCGGGAGGTGGCGTCGCAGATACGCAGTATTTT. V is TRBV10-3 and J is TRBJ2-3; 15 bases are shared with TRBD2. The junction had 10 bases not matched to a gene; V was cut back by 5 bases and J by 4 bases. CDR3 size: 18 residues. CDR1 ENHRY and CDR2 SYGVKD come from the germline V gene.

The V call is TRBV7-9, the J call TRBJ2-7, with D tentatively TRBD1 (5 bases). The germline CDR1 and CDR2 sequences are SEHNR and FQNEAQ (reference sequence). The V end was cut by 1 base, the J end by 1 base, with 8 bases between. CDR3 length equals 14 residues. The CDR3 loop is CASSLGGTSYEQYF. In DNA form, the CDR3 reads TGTGCCAGCAGCTTAGGGGGCACGTCCTACGAGCAGTACTTC.

The genes are TRBV7-2 and TRBJ2-3; 9 bases match TRBD2. V gave up 2 bases and J gave up 6 bases; unmatched junction bases: 6. The CDR3 is 15 residues long. Germline CDR1 and CDR2: SGHTA and FQGNSA. The CDR3 sequence is CASSLSGTSSDTQYF. The CDR3 region has the DNA TGTGCCAGCAGCTTATCGGGGACTAGCTCGGATACGCAGTATTTT. Supplemented by reference TRBV7-2 and TRBJ2-3, the full variable domain reads GAGVSQSPSNKVTEKGKDVELRCDPISGHTALYWYRQSLGQGLEFLIYFQGNSAPDKSGLPSDRFSAERTGGSVSTLTIQRTQQEDSAVYLCASSLSGTSSDTQYFGPGTRLTVL.

This chain joins TRBV18 and TRBJ2-7; tentative D call: TRBD1 (6 bases). The CDR3 has 12 amino acids. Per the germline V gene, CDR1 is KGHSH and CDR2 is LQKENI. Trimming removed 6 bases at V and 6 bases at J, with 12 bases between. The CDR3 nucleotides are TGTGCCAGCTCCCCAAACAGGGCCGAGCAGTACTTC. Its protein product is CASSPNRAEQYF.

This clonotype occurred a few times. The junction departs from germline at one end; a sequencing error may be responsible. V and J are TRBV7-7 and TRBJ2-1; TRBD2 matches at 11 bases. The CDR3 loop spans 15 amino acids. From germline, CDR1 is SSHAT and CDR2 FNYEAQ (reference sequence). For the CDR3, the DNA is TGTGCTAGCAGCTCCCTAGCGGGGGGCTACAATGAGCAGTTCTTC. Residues: CASSSLAGGYNEQFF.

The chain combines TRBV20-1 with TRBJ2-7; D tentatively fits TRBD1 or TRBD2 (5 bases each). There are 13 residues in the CDR3. Trimming shortened V by 4 bases and J by 7 bases, and 17 bases separated the two germline ends. Germline V gene sequence: CDR1 DFQATT, CDR2 SNEGSKA (reference sequence). Here the CDR3 DNA reads TGCAGTGCTATTCAGGACAAACCGGGGGAGCAGTACTTC. Its protein is CSAIQDKPGEQYF.

In its sample, this clonotype was seen a few times. V is TRBV7-6 and J is TRBJ2-2; D might be TRBD2 (5 bases). CDR3 size: 15 residues. Trimming shortened V by 1 base and J by 5 bases, and 11 bases separated the two germline ends. The germline CDR1 and CDR2 sequences are SGHVS and FNYEAQ. The CDR3 sequence is CASSLVVGETGELFF. Here the CDR3 DNA reads TGTGCCAGCAGCTTAGTTGTGGGAGAAACCGGGGAGCTGTTTTTT.

The chain couples TRBV2 to TRBJ2-2; TRBD1 matches at 7 bases. The CDR3 is 15 residues long. The ends lost 3 bases at V and 6 bases at J; junction bases unmatched: 7. The germline V gene encodes CDR1 SNHLY and CDR2 FYNNEI. The CDR3 sequence is CASSEIGGAAGELFF. The CDR3 nucleotides read TGTGCCAGCAGTGAGATAGGGGGCGCAGCCGGGGAGCTGTTTTTT.

In this sample, this clonotype turned up once. This chain links TRBV6-6 with TRBJ2-7, with 9 bases matching TRBD1. Germline loops: CDR1 MNHNY, CDR2 SVGAGI (reference sequence). The CDR3 has 16 amino acids. Trimming at V came to 3 bases and at J to 2 bases, leaving 8 bases not matched to a gene. CDR3 protein: CASSYPAGQGPYEQYF. CDR3 DNA: TGTGCCAGCAGTTATCCCGCGGGACAGGGTCCCTACGAGCAGTACTTC.

The chain is built from TRBV6-5 and TRBJ1-1, with D uncertain. From germline, CDR1 is MNHEY and CDR2 SVGAGI. V gave up 4 bases and J gave up 6 bases, with 9 bases separating them. The CDR3 runs to 12 residues. The CDR3 DNA reads as TGTGCCAGCAGTTCGTCTTGGGCTGAAGCTTTCTTT. This codes for CASSSSWAEAFF.

The V and J genes are TRBV7-2 and TRBJ2-5, with D perhaps TRBD1 (6 bases). Deletions cut 1 base from V and 7 bases from J, with 16 bases between. CDR1 and CDR2 (germline): SGHTA, FQGNSA. The CDR3 is 15 residues long. The CDR3 bases are TGTGCCAGCAGCTTAGACGGACAGCCTGCAAGGACCCAGTACTTC. Encoded protein: CASSLDGQPARTQYF.

V gene TRBV11-2 combines with J gene TRBJ2-1; 10 bases line up with TRBD2. The J segment lost 7 bases and the V segment lost 7 bases, leaving 13 bases of the junction unmatched. The CDR3 is made up of 16 amino acids. CDR1 is SGHAT, CDR2 FQNNGV, per germline. The CDR3 nucleotides read TGTGCCAGCACCCCAGGAAGCGGGAGGGCGGGAAATGAGCAGTTCTTC. Translated: CASTPGSGRAGNEQFF.

The chain joins TRBV20-1 to TRBJ2-7; 9 nucleotides align to TRBD2. V dropped 6 bases and J dropped 5; count of bases not matched to a gene: 5. CDR3 length: 12 amino acids. Germline assignment: CDR1 DFQATT and CDR2 SNEGSKA (reference sequence). CDR3 coding DNA: TGCAGTGCCCAGCGGGGGGCTAACGAGCAGTACTTC. Translated, it gives CSAQRGANEQYF.